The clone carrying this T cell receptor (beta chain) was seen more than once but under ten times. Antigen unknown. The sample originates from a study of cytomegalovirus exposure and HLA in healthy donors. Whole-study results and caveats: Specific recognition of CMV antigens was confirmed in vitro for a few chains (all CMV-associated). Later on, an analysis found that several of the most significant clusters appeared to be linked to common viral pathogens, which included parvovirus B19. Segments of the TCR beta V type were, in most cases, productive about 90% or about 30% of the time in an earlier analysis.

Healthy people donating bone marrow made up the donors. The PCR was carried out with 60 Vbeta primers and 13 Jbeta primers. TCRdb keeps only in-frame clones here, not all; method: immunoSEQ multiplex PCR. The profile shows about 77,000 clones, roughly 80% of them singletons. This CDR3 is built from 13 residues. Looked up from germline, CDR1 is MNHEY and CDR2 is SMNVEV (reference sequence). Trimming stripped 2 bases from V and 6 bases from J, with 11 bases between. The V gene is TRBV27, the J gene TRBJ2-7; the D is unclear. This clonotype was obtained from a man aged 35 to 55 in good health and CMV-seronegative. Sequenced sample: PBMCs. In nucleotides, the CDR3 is TGTGCCAGCAGTTTAAGTTTTTCGGGCGAGCAGTACTTC. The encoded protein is CASSLSFSGEQYF.